What follows is one T cell receptor beta chain and its context. Its cognate antigen has yet to be identified. Within one base of it there is no much larger clone, and no base qualities were kept. The sample comes from a study of sequential checkpoint blockade in melanoma (dated by TCRdb to the late 2010s). Some background on the complete study: Using 1:1 randomization, the trial assigned patients either to first-line nivolumab followed by ipilimumab (arm A) or to ipilimumab followed by nivolumab (arm B). Maintenance nivolumab came after both trial sequences.

What the work shows at the level of the full study, not this receptor alone: The model for predicting response that combines TCR metrics with mutation burden needs to be validated in larger, independent patient cohorts.

The immunoSEQ Assay was used to immunosequence TCRbeta CDR3 regions from genomic DNA. Prior to high-throughput sequencing, genomic DNA was amplified by bias-controlled multiplex PCR. Per the source publication's procedure: To quantify the absolute abundance of each unique TCRbeta CDR3 region, the sequences were collapsed and filtered. Clonality, defined as 1 minus Pielou's evenness, was calculated using productive rearrangements only. A previously published method was used to identify clones whose frequencies were significantly greater in on-treatment samples than in baseline samples. TCRdb took over this immuneACCESS table, retaining in-frame rearrangements with V and J assigned. Such tables are incomplete; in checked studies, under half of the missing clones stem from an unresolved V gene, and the remainder is unexplained. Clone size and V and J calls were adopted from that table, with D and trimming inferred from the DNA. The sample table holds some 20,000 clones, of which around 75% were seen once. About 38% of the sample goes to the ten largest clones.

The treatment or condition label here, explained by the study, means: randomized to nivolumab then ipilimumab (arm A) or the reverse (arm B). None of the patients in the trial had previously been given DNA-damaging chemotherapy. On a FACS Aria II flow cytometer, live CD3+CD8+ cells that were negative for CD19 and CD56 were sorted from thawed PBMCs. Samples came from patients with melanoma in CheckMate 064, a randomized, open-label phase II trial of sequential checkpoint blockade. Peripheral blood mononuclear cells were obtained through leukapheresis, purified using Ficoll-Paque, and frozen in human serum containing approximately 10% DMSO. Right after sorting, the blood CD3+CD8+ cells were verified to be >95% pure, and DNA extraction followed. From V the trimming removes 4 bases and from J it removes 4 bases, while the gene matches leave 4 bases of the junction unaccounted for. According to the germline V gene (reference sequence), CDR1 reads MNHEY and CDR2 reads SMNVEV. From the cysteine through the phenylalanine, the CDR3 covers 14 amino acids. Just the 42-base CDR3 DNA is kept, in frame starting at base 1.

The chain uses TRBV27 and TRBJ2-7, with 10 bases matching TRBD2. Sequencing was performed on CD8+ T cells sorted from blood (inferred from file names), taken from a patient given nivolumab and ipilimumab in sequence. The clonotype was recovered from a human donor with melanoma. The encoded CDR3 is CASSSGLASYEQYF. The bases read TGTGCCAGCAGTTCGGGACTAGCGTCATACGAGCAGTACTTC.